The rows below give T cell receptor beta chains drawn from one sample of a study of blood T cell repertoires in COVID-19. Profiling relied on immunoSEQ multiplex PCR, and the TCRdb table lists in-frame clones only, not all of them. The sample records 75,000 to 90,000 clones, around nine tenths being singletons. The specimen was peripheral blood. Receptors originate from a man older than 75 with active or convalescent COVID-19. The CDR3 runs from the conserved cysteine through the conserved F or W. Fields, in order: V gene, clone size, D gene, J gene, CDR3 protein, CDR3 DNA. A D gene is named only where the DNA matches it firmly. Not every row has a clone size; where given, it reads once, few, many or a size class.

TRBV10-2	-	TRBD2	TRBJ2-1	CASSVSWVAGGYNEQFF	TGCGCCAGCAGTGTTTCTTGGGTAGCGGGAGGCTACAATGAGCAGTTCTTC
TRBV19	-	-	TRBJ1-1	CASRNRQLKDTEAFF	TGTGCCAGTAGAAATAGACAGTTGAAGGACACTGAAGCTTTCTTT
TRBV9	-	TRBD2	TRBJ2-1	CASRGRGTSGSYEQFF	TGTGCCAGCCGCGGGCGGGGGACTAGCGGGAGCTATGAGCAGTTCTTC
TRBV27	-	-	TRBJ1-1	CASSFCETTSPPDTEAFF	TGTGCCAGCAGTTTTTGCGAGACAACGAGTCCGCCAGACACTGAAGCTTTCTTT
TRBV2	-	TRBD1	TRBJ1-1	CASSNQGVDTEAFF	TGTGCCAGCAGTAATCAGGGGGTTGACACTGAAGCTTTCTTT
TRBV6-1	once	-	TRBJ1-2	CASSESIRFDYGYTF	TGTGCCAGCAGTGAATCTATCCGGTTCGACTATGGCTACACCTTC
TRBV5-4	once	TRBD2	TRBJ2-3	CASSAGTSGIPPQYF	TGTGCCAGCAGCGCGGGGACTAGCGGTATCCCCCCGCAGTATTTT
TRBV2	-	-	TRBJ1-6	CASHYQGSSPLHF	TGTGCCAGCCATTACCAGGGCAGTTCACCCCTCCACTTT
TRBV7-2	-	TRBD1	TRBJ1-5	CASRSGTGRQPQHF	TGTGCCAGCAGGTCCGGGACAGGGAGGCAGCCCCAGCATTTT
TRBV9	-	-	TRBJ1-1	CASSPPPPGAAFF	TGTGCCAGCAGCCCTCCGCCGCCAGGTGCGGCTTTCTTT
TRBV3-1/TRBV3-2	-	-	TRBJ2-2	CASSPTTAGSGELFF	TGTGCCAGCAGCCCCACCACCGCAGGGTCCGGGGAGCTGTTTTTT
TRBV7-2	-	-	TRBJ2-5	CASSPSGVETQYF	TGTGCCAGCAGCCCCTCAGGGGTAGAGACCCAGTACTTC
TRBV19	-	TRBD2	TRBJ2-2	CASSGRTSGRAGELFF	TGTGCCAGTAGTGGCAGGACTAGCGGGAGGGCCGGGGAGCTGTTTTTT
TRBV25-1	-	-	TRBJ1-2	CASSEAGSNYGYTF	TGTGCCAGCAGTGAAGCAGGTTCTAACTATGGCTACACCTTC
TRBV9	-	-	TRBJ2-2	CASSVAPGDTGELFF	TGTGCCAGCAGCGTAGCACCGGGGGACACCGGGGAGCTGTTTTTT
TRBV5-1	-	TRBD1	TRBJ2-2	CASSTGGPNTGELFF	TGCGCCAGCTCCACAGGGGGTCCGAACACCGGGGAGCTGTTTTTT
TRBV9	-	TRBD2	TRBJ2-2	CASSVGLAGGQFNTGELFF	TGTGCCAGCAGCGTAGGGCTAGCGGGAGGTCAGTTTAACACCGGGGAGCTGTTTTTT
TRBV21-1	-	-	TRBJ2-4	CASSKKKGRATLAKNIQYF	TGTGCCAGCAGCAAAAAAAAGGGGAGGGCGACCCTAGCCAAAAACATTCAGTACTTC
TRBV7-3	-	-	TRBJ2-1	CASSLTSRGYNEQFF	TGTGCCAGCAGCTTAACTTCCAGGGGTTACAATGAGCAGTTCTTC
TRBV7-2	-	-	TRBJ2-3	CASSFPPGTDTQYF	TGTGCCAGCAGCTTTCCGCCAGGCACAGATACGCAGTATTTT
TRBV2	-	-	TRBJ2-5	CASTTRNLNF	TGTGCCAGCACCACTAGAAATCTAAACTTC
TRBV6-5	-	TRBD2	TRBJ2-3	CASSSPGLANTDTQYF	TGTGCCAGCAGTTCGCCGGGACTAGCGAACACAGATACGCAGTATTTT
TRBV2	-	TRBD1	TRBJ2-1	CASRPGQGIRDEQFF	TGTGCCAGCAGGCCCGGACAGGGGATAAGGGATGAGCAGTTCTTC
TRBV5-1	-	TRBD2	TRBJ2-5	CASSLRGRTSGTETQYF	TGCGCCAGCAGCTTGAGGGGACGGACTAGCGGGACTGAGACCCAGTACTTC